This T cell receptor beta chain comes out of a study of OX40 agonist ivuxolimab in advanced cancers. The overall study: Dose-escalation patients suffered from hepatocellular carcinoma, melanoma, renal cell or head and neck cancer.

Blood sampling took place at baseline, cycle 4 day 1, and cycle 7 day 1. Turning to this clone: No antigen is known for it.

This CDR3 contains 14 residues. V was pared by 3 bases and J by 3 bases, with 3 bases of the junction left unmatched. The germline CDR1 and CDR2 sequences are SGHRS and YFSETQ. Repertoires were generated with immunoSEQ multiplex PCR, while TCRdb's copy carries only in-frame clones and drops some. The repertoire has under 50,000 clones, less than 90% of them found once; the top ten carry about 5%. Findings of the study overall: Determination of antigen specificity was not performed for the expanded peripheral T cells.

This clonotype was sampled from an adult with an advanced solid tumor such as melanoma, head and neck, liver or kidney cancer. Sample: CD4+ or CD8+ T cells sorted from blood, taken in a trial of the OX40 agonist ivuxolimab. The chain couples TRBV5-1 to TRBJ1-5; TRBD1 agrees at 7 bases. The CDR3 DNA reads TGCGCCAGCAGCTGGACAGGCCTCAATCAGCCCCAGCATTTT. Amino acid sequence: CASSWTGLNQPQHF.